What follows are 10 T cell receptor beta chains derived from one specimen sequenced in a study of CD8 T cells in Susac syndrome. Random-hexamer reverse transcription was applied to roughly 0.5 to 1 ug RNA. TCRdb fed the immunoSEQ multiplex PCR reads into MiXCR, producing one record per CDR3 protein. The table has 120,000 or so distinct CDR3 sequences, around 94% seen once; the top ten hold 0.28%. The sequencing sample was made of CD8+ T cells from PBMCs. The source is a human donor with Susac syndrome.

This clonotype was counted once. The CDR3 sequence is CASSWDRSTEAFF. CDR3 sequence (DNA): TGTGCCAGCAGTTGGGACAGGAGCACTGAAGCTTTCTTT. This chain connects TRBV13 to TRBJ1-1, with 8 nucleotides matching TRBD1. V shed 6 bases, J shed 4 bases, and the junction held 4 bases outside the gene matches. The CDR3 consists of 13 residues. Germline loops: CDR1 PRHDT, CDR2 FYEKMQ (reference sequence).

The CDR3 reads CASSQEDGYNIQYF. DNA for the CDR3: TGTGCCAGCAGCCAAGAAGATGGGTACAACATTCAGTACTTC. This rearrangement joins TRBV14 to TRBJ2-4; no clear D gene. The germline V gene encodes CDR1 SGHDN and CDR2 FVKESK. The CDR3 has 14 residues. V shed 0 bases and J shed 7 bases, with 10 bases lying between them.

This chain's CDR3 is CASSGRGGWDTEAFF. In DNA form, the CDR3 reads TGTGCCAGCAGCGGCCGAGGGGGTTGGGACACTGAAGCTTTCTTT. The V call is TRBV7-9, the J call TRBJ1-1, with D tentatively TRBD1 (6 bases). Germline V gene sequence: CDR1 SEHNR, CDR2 FQNEAQ (reference sequence). V gave up 5 bases and J gave up 3 bases, with 16 bases separating them. This CDR3 has 15 residues.

The CDR3 loop is CASSLGPSVVGDTQYF. The CDR3 region has the DNA TGTGCCAGCAGCTTAGGCCCTTCAGTGGTTGGAGATACGCAGTATTTT. This sequence joins TRBV13 and TRBJ2-3; no firm D call. V dropped 0 bases and J dropped 5 bases, with 15 bases sitting between them. Germline CDR1 reads PRHDT; CDR2 reads FYEKMQ (reference sequence). This CDR3 has 16 amino acids.

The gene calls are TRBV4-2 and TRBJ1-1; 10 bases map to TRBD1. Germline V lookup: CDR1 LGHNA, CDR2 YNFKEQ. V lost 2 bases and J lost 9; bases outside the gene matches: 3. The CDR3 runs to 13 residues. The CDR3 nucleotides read TGTGCCAGCAGCCAATTGGGACAGGGGAAAGCTTTCTTT. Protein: CASSQLGQGKAFF.

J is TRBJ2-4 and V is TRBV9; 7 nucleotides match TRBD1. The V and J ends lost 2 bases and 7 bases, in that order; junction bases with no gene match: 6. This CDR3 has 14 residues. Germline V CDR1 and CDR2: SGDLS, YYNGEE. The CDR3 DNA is TGTGCCAGCAGCGTTCGACAGGGTAGCAACATTCAGTACTTC. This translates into CASSVRQGSNIQYF.

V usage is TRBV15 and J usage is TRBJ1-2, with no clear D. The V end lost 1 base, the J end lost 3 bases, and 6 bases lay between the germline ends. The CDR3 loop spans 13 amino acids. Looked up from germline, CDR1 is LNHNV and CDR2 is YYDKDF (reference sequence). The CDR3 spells CATSRGTDYGYTF. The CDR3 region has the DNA TGTGCCACCAGCAGAGGGACGGACTATGGCTACACCTTC.

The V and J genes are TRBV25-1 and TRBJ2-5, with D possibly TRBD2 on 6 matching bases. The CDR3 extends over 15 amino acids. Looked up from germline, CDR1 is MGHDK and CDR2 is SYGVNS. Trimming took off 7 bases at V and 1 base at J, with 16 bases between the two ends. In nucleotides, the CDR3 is TGTGCCAGCACCTCCCCGGGGGAGCGCCAAGAGACCCAGTACTTC. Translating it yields CASTSPGERQETQYF.

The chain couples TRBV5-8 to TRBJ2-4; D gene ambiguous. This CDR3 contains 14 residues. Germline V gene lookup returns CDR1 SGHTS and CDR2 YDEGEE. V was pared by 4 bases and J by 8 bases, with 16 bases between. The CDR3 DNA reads TGTGCCAGCAGCCTGCCTCTTCTCCTGGACATTCAGTACTTC. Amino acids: CASSLPLLLDIQYF.

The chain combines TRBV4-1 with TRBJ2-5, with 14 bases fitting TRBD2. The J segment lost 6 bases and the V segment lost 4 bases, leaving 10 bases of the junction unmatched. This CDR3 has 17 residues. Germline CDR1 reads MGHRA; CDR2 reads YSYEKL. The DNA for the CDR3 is TGCGCCAGCAGCCTTTCAATCGGACTAGCGGGGGGAAAGACCCAGTACTTC. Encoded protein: CASSLSIGLAGGKTQYF.